These 5 T cell receptor beta chains originate from one sample sequenced in a study of cytomegalovirus exposure and HLA in healthy donors. The PCR was carried out with 60 Vbeta primers and 13 Jbeta primers. Here immunoSEQ multiplex PCR was the method, and the copy in TCRdb shows in-frame clones only, minus some. The table lists around 170,000 clones, about 80% of them singletons, with around 1.9% in the top ten. The sequenced sample was PBMCs. The receptors come from a woman aged 25 to 45 in good health and CMV-seronegative.

The chain couples TRBV14 to TRBJ2-1; TRBD2 matches 7 bases. The J segment lost 8 bases and the V segment lost 2 bases, leaving 6 bases of the junction unmatched. Germline CDR1 and CDR2: SGHDN and FVKESK. This CDR3 is built from 14 residues. The CDR3 protein is CASSQRQGGDEQFF. The DNA of the CDR3 is TGTGCCAGCAGCCAACGTCAGGGAGGGGATGAGCAGTTCTTC.

The chain couples TRBV2 to TRBJ2-7, with D unresolved. The CDR3 is 13 amino acids. The germline V gene has CDR1 SNHLY and CDR2 FYNNEI. V lost 3 bases and J 6 bases, leaving 12 bases between the germline ends. In nucleotides, the CDR3 is TGTGCCAGCAGTGAGGGTTTATCGGGCGAGCAGTACTTC. Protein: CASSEGLSGEQYF.

This chain connects TRBV9 to TRBJ1-2, with 7 nucleotides matching TRBD1. With V trimmed by 0 bases and J by 1 base, 15 bases remained unmatched. This CDR3 comprises 19 residues. CDR1 is SGDLS, CDR2 YYNGEE, per germline. The chain's CDR3 is CASSVDLRSTGTVNYGYTF. For the CDR3, the DNA is TGTGCCAGCAGCGTAGACCTCCGCTCAACCGGGACAGTTAACTATGGCTACACCTTC.

The chain employs TRBV6-1 and TRBJ1-2; 9 nucleotides align to TRBD1. The CDR3 has 16 amino acids. Germline V gives CDR1 MNHNS, CDR2 SASEGT. J gave up 4 bases and V 1 base, and 7 bases lay outside the gene matches. CDR3 amino acids: CASSEVMGTGIYGYTF. Here the CDR3 DNA reads TGTGCCAGCAGTGAAGTGATGGGGACAGGGATCTATGGCTACACCTTC.

This clone showed up just a few times. The gene calls are TRBV5-8 and TRBJ2-7; no reliable D call. CDR3 size: 12 residues. With 6 bases removed from V and 7 bases from J, the gap between germline ends came to 14 bases. The germline V gene encodes CDR1 SGHTS and CDR2 YDEGEE. The CDR3 sequence is CASTLFGAEQYF. The CDR3 region has the DNA TGTGCCAGCACCCTTTTCGGAGCTGAGCAGTACTTC.